This TCR beta chain was observed in a study of post-analysis software for immune sequencing data. Carried by the TCR beta cDNA libraries were unique molecular identifiers. Yield was approximately 500,000 cDNA molecules from approximately 0.95 to 9.8 million T cells. TCRdb reprocessed the PCR reads with MiXCR, giving one entry per CDR3 protein. The repertoire holds about 820,000 distinct CDR3 sequences, with 53% as singletons. Germline CDR1 is DFQATT and CDR2 is SNEGSKA (reference sequence). Trimming shortened V by 6 bases and J by 0 bases, and 11 bases separated the two germline ends. The CDR3 runs 14 residues. To note about this clonotype: The antigen remains unidentified.

Study outcomes and limitations: Patients showed TRBV5-6, TRBV5-1 and TRBV20-1 among five TRBV segments more frequent than in controls. Versus controls, multiple sclerosis patients showed significantly lower diversity (normalized Chao1).

Sequencing was carried out using blood. The TCR was taken from a girl aged 5-17 years with multiple sclerosis. The chain recombines TRBV20-1 with TRBJ1-4, with TRBD1 as a possible D gene (5 bases). The CDR3 protein is CSAGRMSTNEKLFF. The DNA of the CDR3 is TGCAGTGCGGGACGGATGTCAACTAATGAAAAACTGTTTTTT.